The present T cell receptor beta chain was sequenced within a study of human T cells and chemical hapten exposure. Study-level information: Weekly diphenylcyclopropenone doses were given to patients' scalps across the approximately 26-week study.

Germline-derived CDR1 and CDR2 are MNHNS and SASEGT. The CDR3 has 14 amino acids. Trimming shortened V by 5 bases and J by 6 bases, and 13 bases separated the two germline ends. This clonotype has a handful of counts. TCRdb reanalysed the RACE reads using MiXCR and keeps one entry per CDR3 protein. The sample records a few hundred thousand distinct CDR3 sequences, almost 8% being singletons. Time point noted: pre-sensitization, week 0. Regarding treatment: therapeutic diphenylcyclopropenone sensitization with weekly scalp DPC. Alopecia patients, 18 to 70 years old and DPC-suitable, served as donors. The starting material was whole blood, obtained in connection with sensitization to the hapten diphenylcyclopropenone (DPC). The gene calls are TRBV6-1 and TRBJ2-2; TRBD2 might be the D (6 bases). The TCR comes from a man between 18 and 35 years old with alopecia areata. Some clones in this sample may be carry-over from other donors' samples. DNA of the CDR3: TGTGCCAGCAGTCGGGACTCCCCACCCGGGGAGCTGTTTTTT. Its translation: CASSRDSPPGELFF.